What follows are 7 T cell receptor beta chains derived from one specimen sequenced in a study of response to subunit inactivated influenza vaccine. One entry per CDR3 protein, called by TCRdb with MiXCR from the RT-PCR reads. In the table there are about 570,000 distinct CDR3 sequences, about 11% of which are singletons. These data are also associated with another study on T cells expressing NK-cell markers. That investigation notes: With UMIs, 5'RACE template switching was used to make TCR beta cDNA.

Material: PBMCs from blood, obtained on the day of vaccination. Receptors originate from a man aged 45 to 65 who received an inactivated influenza vaccine.

This clonotype appeared a few times. V and J are TRBV7-2 and TRBJ1-1; tentative D call: TRBD1 (5 bases). In germline, CDR1 is SGHTA, CDR2 FQGNSA. V was shortened by 2 bases and J by 3 bases, with 13 bases between the two germline ends. CDR3 size: 15 residues. The CDR3 protein is CASSLRGLGYTEAFF. In DNA form, the CDR3 reads TGTGCCAGCAGCTTAAGGGGCTTGGGCTACACTGAAGCTTTCTTT.

Only a few counts were recorded for this clonotype. The V call is TRBV14, the J call TRBJ2-5, with D hard to call. This CDR3 is built from 17 residues. Germline lookup yields CDR1 SGHDN and CDR2 FVKESK. With 2 bases removed from V and 0 bases from J, the gap between germline ends came to 16 bases. This chain's CDR3 is CASSQTARYWDQETQYF. The CDR3 coding sequence is TGTGCCAGCAGCCAAACAGCCAGATACTGGGACCAAGAGACCCAGTACTTC.

The CDR3 sequence: CASINPSGQSNYGYTF. CDR3 nucleotides: TGTGCCAGTATAAACCCCTCCGGACAGTCTAACTATGGCTACACCTTC. The chain recombines TRBV19 with TRBJ1-2; D might be TRBD1 (6 bases). CDR1 and CDR2 from the germline V gene are LNHDA and SQIVND (reference sequence). V dropped 7 bases and J dropped 0 bases, with 18 bases sitting between them. CDR3 length: 16 residues.

V is TRBV5-1 and J is TRBJ2-7; possibly TRBD1 for D (7 bases). The germline V and J ends were trimmed by 4 bases and 3 bases, with 17 bases remaining between them. CDR3 length: 15 residues. Germline V gives CDR1 SGHRS, CDR2 YFSETQ. CDR3 in amino acids: CASSPRQGGGYEQYF. Written as DNA, the CDR3 is TGCGCCAGCAGCCCAAGACAGGGAGGTGGCTACGAGCAGTACTTC.

This clonotype was seen repeatedly, ten times or more. The chain is built from TRBV6-2 or TRBV6-3 and TRBJ2-2; D remains ambiguous. The CDR3 contains 16 residues. Germline CDR1 is MNHEY and CDR2 is SVGEGT. The V end was cut by 10 bases, the J end by 3 bases, with 21 bases between. CDR3 sequence: CAKRPLGFLDTGELFF. The CDR3 nucleotides read TGTGCCAAAAGGCCACTCGGTTTTCTGGACACCGGGGAGCTGTTTTTT.

This clonotype has ten or more counts. The J gene is TRBJ2-4, the V gene TRBV28, with a weak D call TRBD2 (6 bases). Germline lookup yields CDR1 MDHEN and CDR2 SYDVKM. CDR3 size: 16 residues. Deletions cut 6 bases from V and 0 bases from J, with 15 bases between. CDR3 sequence (DNA): TGTGCCAGCAGCCCGGGGGTTAACCTAGCCAAAAACATTCAGTACTTC. Encoded protein: CASSPGVNLAKNIQYF. The full variable domain, completed using reference TRBV28 and TRBJ2-4, is DVKVTQSSRYLVKRTGEKVFLECVQDMDHENMFWYRQDPGLGLRLIYFSYDVKMKEKGDIPEGYSVSREKKERFSLILESASTNQTSMYLCASSPGVNLAKNIQYFGAGTRLSVL.

A remark on this clonotype: A read error may account for a junction end that differs from germline. The chain recombines TRBV20-1 with TRBJ1-1; TRBD1 is a possible D gene (5 bases). The CDR3 runs to 17 residues. CDR1 and CDR2 (germline): DFQATT, SNEGSKA (reference sequence). CDR3 in DNA: TGCAGTGCCGCTCTCGAAGATGTGTCCCATACGGACACTGAAGCTTACTTT. This translates into CSAALEDVSHTDTEAYF.